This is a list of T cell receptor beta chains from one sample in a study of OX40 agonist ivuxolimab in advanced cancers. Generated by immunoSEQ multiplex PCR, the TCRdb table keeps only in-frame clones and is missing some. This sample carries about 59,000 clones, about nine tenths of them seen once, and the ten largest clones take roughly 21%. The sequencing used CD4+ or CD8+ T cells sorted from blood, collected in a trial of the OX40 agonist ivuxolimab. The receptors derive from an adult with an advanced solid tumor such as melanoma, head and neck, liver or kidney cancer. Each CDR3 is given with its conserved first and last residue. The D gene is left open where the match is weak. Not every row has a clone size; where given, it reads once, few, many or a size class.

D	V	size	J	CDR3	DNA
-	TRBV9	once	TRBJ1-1	CASSVGGTGNTEAFF	TGTGCCAGCAGCGTAGGAGGGACGGGAAACACTGAAGCTTTCTTT
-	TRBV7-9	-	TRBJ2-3	CASSFSQRSTDTQYF	TGTGCCAGCAGCTTTAGTCAGCGAAGCACAGATACGCAGTATTTT
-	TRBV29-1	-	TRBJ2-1	CSANQAYNEQFF	TGCAGCGCCAACCAGGCGTACAATGAGCAGTTCTTC
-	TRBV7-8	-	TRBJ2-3	CASSLLSADTQYF	TGTGCCAGCAGCTTACTTTCGGCAGATACGCAGTATTTT
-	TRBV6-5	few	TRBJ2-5	CASSHQETQYF	TGTGCCAGCAGTCATCAAGAGACCCAGTACTTC
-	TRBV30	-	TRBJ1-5	CAWSGRLADQPQHF	TGTGCCTGGAGTGGACGGTTAGCCGATCAGCCCCAGCATTTT
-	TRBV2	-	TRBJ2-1	CANKQEVEQFF	TGTGCCAACAAACAGGAGGTAGAGCAGTTCTTC
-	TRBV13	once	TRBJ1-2	CAIPPRSAGRDWAYGYTF	TGTGCCATCCCACCAAGGTCCGCAGGGCGAGATTGGGCCTATGGCTACACCTTC
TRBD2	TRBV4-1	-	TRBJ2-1	CASSQVAGGPGEQFF	TGCGCCAGCAGCCAAGTGGCGGGAGGGCCGGGTGAGCAGTTCTTC
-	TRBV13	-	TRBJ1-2	CASSRAGVYGYTF	TGTGCCAGCAGCCGTGCAGGGGTCTATGGCTACACCTTC
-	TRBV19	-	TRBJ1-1	CASTRNTEAFF	TGTGCCAGTACCCGGAACACTGAAGCTTTCTTT
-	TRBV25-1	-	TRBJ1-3	CASSEPVGNTIYF	TGTGCCAGCAGTGAACCAGTTGGAAACACCATATATTTT
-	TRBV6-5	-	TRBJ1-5	CASSYSIYPNQPQHF	TGTGCCAGCAGTTACTCGATCTATCCCAATCAGCCCCAGCATTTT
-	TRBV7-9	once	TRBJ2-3	CASSLIMTDTQYF	TGTGCCAGCAGCTTAATAATGACAGATACGCAGTATTTT
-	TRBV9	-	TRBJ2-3	CASSAPFGARVTDTQYF	TGTGCCAGCAGCGCCCCGTTCGGAGCTCGGGTCACAGATACGCAGTATTTT
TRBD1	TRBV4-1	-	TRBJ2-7	CASSQESGGRSYEQYF	TGCGCCAGCAGCCAAGAATCAGGGGGCAGGTCCTACGAGCAGTACTTC
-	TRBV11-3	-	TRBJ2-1	CASSKGFGLPNEQFF	TGTGCCAGCAGCAAGGGGTTCGGGCTACCAAATGAGCAGTTCTTC
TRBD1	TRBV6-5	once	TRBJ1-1	CASIGTGENTEAFF	TGTGCCAGCATCGGGACAGGTGAGAACACTGAAGCTTTCTTT
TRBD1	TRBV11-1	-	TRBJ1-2	CASSWTGGDYGYTF	TGTGCCAGCAGCTGGACAGGTGGGGACTATGGCTACACCTTC
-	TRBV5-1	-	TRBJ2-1	CASSILGGGPLNEQFF	TGCGCCAGCAGCATCCTAGGGGGAGGGCCTTTGAATGAGCAGTTCTTC
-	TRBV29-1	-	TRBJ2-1	CSALPGRNNEQFF	TGCAGCGCCCTCCCAGGGAGGAACAATGAGCAGTTCTTC
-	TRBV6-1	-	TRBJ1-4	CASSVVGGEKLFF	TGTGCCAGCAGTGTTGTGGGTGGGGAAAAACTGTTTTTT
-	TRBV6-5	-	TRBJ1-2	CASSLGGEDYGYTF	TGTGCCAGCAGCCTCGGAGGGGAGGACTATGGCTACACCTTC
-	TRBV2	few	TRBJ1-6	CASSNDSPLHF	TGTGCCAGCAGCAATGATTCACCCCTCCACTTT
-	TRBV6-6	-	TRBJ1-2	CASSPDLTLNYGYTF	TGTGCCAGCAGCCCAGACCTAACCCTTAACTATGGCTACACCTTC
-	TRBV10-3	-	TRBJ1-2	CAIRGIGDGYTF	TGTGCCATCAGAGGGATCGGGGATGGCTACACCTTC
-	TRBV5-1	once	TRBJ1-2	CASSLEWAGDDGYTF	TGCGCCAGCAGCCTTGAATGGGCTGGGGACGATGGCTACACCTTC
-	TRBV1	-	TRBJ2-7	CTSSQGSSGASYEQYF	TGCACCAGCAGCCAAGGTAGTAGCGGGGCGTCCTACGAGCAGTACTTC
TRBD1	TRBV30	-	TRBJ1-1	CAWGQGIEAFF	TGTGCCTGGGGACAGGGTATTGAAGCTTTCTTT
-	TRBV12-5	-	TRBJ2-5	CASGLYTFRETQYF	TGTGCTAGTGGTTTGTATACCTTCAGGGAGACCCAGTACTTC
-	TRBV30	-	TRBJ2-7	CAWSVGFSYEQYF	TGTGCCTGGAGTGTAGGGTTCTCCTACGAGCAGTACTTC
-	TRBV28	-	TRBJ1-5	CASSFGNQRNQPQHF	TGTGCCAGCAGTTTTGGGAACCAAAGAAATCAGCCCCAGCATTTT
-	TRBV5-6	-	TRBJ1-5	CASTSVGYWDINQPQHF	TGTGCCAGCACCTCGGTCGGGTATTGGGATATTAATCAGCCCCAGCATTTT
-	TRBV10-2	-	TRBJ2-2	CASKDTGELFF	TGCGCCAGCAAGGACACCGGGGAGCTGTTTTTT
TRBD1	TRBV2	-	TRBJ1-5	CASSRDRVGNQPQHF	TGTGCCAGCAGTCGAGACAGGGTTGGCAATCAGCCCCAGCATTTT
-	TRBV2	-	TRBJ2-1	CASKSFKEASHEQFF	TGTGCCAGCAAGTCGTTCAAGGAGGCGTCCCATGAGCAGTTCTTC
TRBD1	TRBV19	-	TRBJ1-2	CASSRDREGPRGYTF	TGTGCCAGTAGCCGGGACAGGGAAGGACCCAGGGGCTACACCTTC
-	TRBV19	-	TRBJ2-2	CASSQPGTNTGELFF	TGTGCCAGTAGCCAGCCGGGAACCAACACCGGGGAGCTGTTTTTT
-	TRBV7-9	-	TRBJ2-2	CASSSGRAGELFF	TGTGCCAGCAGCAGTGGTAGGGCCGGGGAGCTGTTTTTT
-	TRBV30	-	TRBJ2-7	CAWGGENSASYEQYF	TGTGCCTGGGGTGGAGAAAATTCGGCGTCATACGAGCAGTACTTC
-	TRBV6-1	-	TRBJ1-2	CASSDGTRPWHYGYTF	TGTGCCAGCAGTGACGGGACTCGGCCTTGGCACTATGGCTACACCTTC
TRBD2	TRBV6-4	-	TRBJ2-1	CASSDVAGSYNEQFF	TGTGCCAGCAGTGACGTAGCGGGTAGCTACAATGAGCAGTTCTTC
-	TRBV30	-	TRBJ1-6	CAWSSYGTVLNSPLHF	TGTGCCTGGAGTAGCTACGGGACGGTGCTTAATTCACCCCTCCACTTT
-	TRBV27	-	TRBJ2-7	CASSLYWGGDEQYF	TGTGCCAGCAGTTTATACTGGGGAGGCGACGAGCAGTACTTC
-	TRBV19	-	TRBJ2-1	CAASMGYLDNEQFF	TGTGCCGCCTCGATGGGATATTTGGACAATGAGCAGTTCTTC
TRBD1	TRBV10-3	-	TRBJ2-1	CAIRDRVTNEQFF	TGTGCCATCAGGGACAGGGTCACCAATGAGCAGTTCTTC
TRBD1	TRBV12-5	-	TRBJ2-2	CASGFRGQGGFAGELFF	TGTGCTAGTGGTTTCCGGGGACAGGGCGGTTTCGCCGGGGAGCTGTTTTTT
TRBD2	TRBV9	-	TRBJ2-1	CASSVPQAGGNNEQFF	TGTGCCAGCAGCGTCCCGCAAGCGGGGGGGAACAATGAGCAGTTCTTC